This T cell receptor (beta chain) was captured in a study of blood T cells in healthy people across ages. The use of a sample-barcoded 5' primer and a J-beta primer mix characterized a second PCR of roughly 6 to 11 cycles. TCRdb re-called the 5' RACE reads with MiXCR, one entry per CDR3 protein. The sample shows about 830,000 distinct CDR3 sequences, around 62% of them seen only once. This receptor was taken from a man aged 30 to 45 in good health. The sample was blood.

The CDR3 DNA sequence: TGTGCCAGCAGCAAGCCAGGGGGCTCTGGGAATGAGCAGTTCTTC. As protein: CASSKPGGSGNEQFF. The chain links TRBV21-1 to TRBJ2-1; the table's TRBD1 call for D was not verified on the DNA. TRBV21-1 counts as a pseudogene. The CDR3 sequence is 15 residues long.